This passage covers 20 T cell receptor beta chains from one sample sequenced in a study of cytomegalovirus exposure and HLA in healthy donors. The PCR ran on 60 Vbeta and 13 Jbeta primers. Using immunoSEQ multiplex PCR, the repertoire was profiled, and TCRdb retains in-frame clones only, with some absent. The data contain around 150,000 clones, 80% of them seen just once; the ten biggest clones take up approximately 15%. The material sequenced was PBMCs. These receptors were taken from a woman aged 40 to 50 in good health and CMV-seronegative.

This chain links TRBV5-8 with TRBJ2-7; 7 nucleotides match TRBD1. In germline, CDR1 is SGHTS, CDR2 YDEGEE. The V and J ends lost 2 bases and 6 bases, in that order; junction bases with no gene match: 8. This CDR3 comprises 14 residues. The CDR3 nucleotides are TGTGCCAGCAGCTTCGAGACAGGGATCTCCGAGCAGTACTTC. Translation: CASSFETGISEQYF.

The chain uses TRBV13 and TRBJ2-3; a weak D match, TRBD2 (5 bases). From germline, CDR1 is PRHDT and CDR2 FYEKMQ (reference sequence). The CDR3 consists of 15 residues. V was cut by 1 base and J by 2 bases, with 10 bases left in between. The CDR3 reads CASSLEEGYTDTQYF. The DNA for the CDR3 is TGTGCCAGCAGCTTAGAAGAGGGATACACAGATACGCAGTATTTT.

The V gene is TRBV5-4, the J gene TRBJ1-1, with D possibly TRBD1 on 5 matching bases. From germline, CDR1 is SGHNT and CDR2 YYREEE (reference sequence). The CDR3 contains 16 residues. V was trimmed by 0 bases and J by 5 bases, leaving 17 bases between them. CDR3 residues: CASSLARQYGGTEAFF. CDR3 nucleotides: TGTGCCAGCAGCTTGGCCCGACAGTACGGGGGTACTGAAGCTTTCTTT.

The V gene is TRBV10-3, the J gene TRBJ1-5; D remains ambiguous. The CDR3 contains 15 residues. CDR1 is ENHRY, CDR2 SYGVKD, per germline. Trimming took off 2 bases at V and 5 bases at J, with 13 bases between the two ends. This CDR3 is CAISEEGRIHQPQHF. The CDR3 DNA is TGTGCCATCAGTGAGGAGGGAAGGATCCATCAGCCCCAGCATTTT.

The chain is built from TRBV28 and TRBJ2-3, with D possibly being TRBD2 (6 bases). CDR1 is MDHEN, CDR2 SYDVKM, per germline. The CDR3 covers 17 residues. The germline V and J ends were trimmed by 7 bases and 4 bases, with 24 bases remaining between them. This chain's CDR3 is CASTPHSGGTAADTQYF. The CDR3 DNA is TGTGCCAGCACCCCTCACTCGGGCGGGACCGCCGCAGATACGCAGTATTTT.

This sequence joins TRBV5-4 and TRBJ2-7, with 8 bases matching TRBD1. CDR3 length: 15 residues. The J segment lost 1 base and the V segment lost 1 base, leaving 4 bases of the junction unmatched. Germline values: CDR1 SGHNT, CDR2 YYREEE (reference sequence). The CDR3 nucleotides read TGTGCCAGCAGCTTGCCAACAGGGGGATCCTACGAGCAGTACTTC. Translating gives CASSLPTGGSYEQYF.

CDR3 DNA sequence: TGTGCCAGCAGCGGTGGTAGCGGGGAGAACACCGGGGAGCTGTTTTTT. As protein: CASSGGSGENTGELFF. This sequence joins TRBV9 and TRBJ2-2; TRBD2 agrees at 8 bases. Unmatched junction bases numbered 5, after V lost 3 bases and J lost 1 base. The CDR3 is made up of 16 amino acids. The germline gives CDR1 SGDLS, CDR2 YYNGEE.

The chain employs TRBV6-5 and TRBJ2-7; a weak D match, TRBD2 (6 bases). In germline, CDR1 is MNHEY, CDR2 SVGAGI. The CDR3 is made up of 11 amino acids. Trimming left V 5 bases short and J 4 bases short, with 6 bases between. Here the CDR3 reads CASSRGYEQYF. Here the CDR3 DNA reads TGTGCCAGCAGTCGGGGGTACGAGCAGTACTTC.

CDR3 residues: CASRGQGAFEAFF. In DNA form, the CDR3 reads TGTGCCAGCAGGGGACAGGGGGCGTTTGAAGCTTTCTTT. V gene TRBV6-5 combines with J gene TRBJ1-1; TRBD1 matches 12 bases. The V segment lost 6 bases and the J segment 7 bases; nucleotides outside the gene matches: 3. Per germline, CDR1 MNHEY and CDR2 SVGAGI. The CDR3 is 13 residues long.

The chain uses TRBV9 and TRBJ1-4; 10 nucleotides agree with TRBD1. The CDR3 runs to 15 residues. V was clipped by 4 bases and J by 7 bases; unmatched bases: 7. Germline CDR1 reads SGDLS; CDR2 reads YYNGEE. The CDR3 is CASSSRDRGFEKLFF. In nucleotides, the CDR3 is TGTGCCAGCAGCTCCCGGGACAGGGGTTTTGAAAAACTGTTTTTT.

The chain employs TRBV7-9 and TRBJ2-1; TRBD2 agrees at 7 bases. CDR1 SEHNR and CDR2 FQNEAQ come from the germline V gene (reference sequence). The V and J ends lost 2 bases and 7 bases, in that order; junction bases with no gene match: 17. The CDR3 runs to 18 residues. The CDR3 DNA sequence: TGTGCCAGCAGCTTACCTGGTAGGGCGGGAGCAGTAGGAAATGAGCAGTTCTTC. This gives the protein CASSLPGRAGAVGNEQFF.

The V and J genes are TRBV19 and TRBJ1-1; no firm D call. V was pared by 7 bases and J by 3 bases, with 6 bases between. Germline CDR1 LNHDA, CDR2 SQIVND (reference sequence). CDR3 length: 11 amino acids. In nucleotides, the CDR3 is TGTGCCAGTACCCAGGACACTGAAGCTTTCTTT. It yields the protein CASTQDTEAFF.

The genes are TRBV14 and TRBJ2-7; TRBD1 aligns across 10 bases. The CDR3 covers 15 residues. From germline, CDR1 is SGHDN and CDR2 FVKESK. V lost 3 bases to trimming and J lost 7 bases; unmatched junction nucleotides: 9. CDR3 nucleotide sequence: TGTGCCAGCAGCCAGCCGGGACAGGGGACGTGGGAGCAGTACTTC. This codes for CASSQPGQGTWEQYF.

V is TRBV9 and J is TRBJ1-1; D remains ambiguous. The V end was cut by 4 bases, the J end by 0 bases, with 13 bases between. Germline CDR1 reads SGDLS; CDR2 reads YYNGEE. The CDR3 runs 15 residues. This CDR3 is CASSPAGGLNTEAFF. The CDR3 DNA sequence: TGTGCCAGCAGCCCCGCAGGAGGTCTGAACACTGAAGCTTTCTTT.

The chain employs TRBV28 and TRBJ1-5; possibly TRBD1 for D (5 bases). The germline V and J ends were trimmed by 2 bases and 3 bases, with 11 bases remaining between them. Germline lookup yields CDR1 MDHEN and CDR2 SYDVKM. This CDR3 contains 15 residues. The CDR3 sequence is CASSLGRAYNQPQHF. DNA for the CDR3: TGTGCCAGCAGTTTAGGCAGGGCTTACAATCAGCCCCAGCATTTT.

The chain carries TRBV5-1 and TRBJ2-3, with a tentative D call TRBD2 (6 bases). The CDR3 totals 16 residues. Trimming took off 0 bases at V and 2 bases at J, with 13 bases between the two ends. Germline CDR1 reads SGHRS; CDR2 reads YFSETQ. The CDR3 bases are TGCGCCAGCAGCTTGGCCCGCGGGGCGACCACAGATACGCAGTATTTT. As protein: CASSLARGATTDTQYF.

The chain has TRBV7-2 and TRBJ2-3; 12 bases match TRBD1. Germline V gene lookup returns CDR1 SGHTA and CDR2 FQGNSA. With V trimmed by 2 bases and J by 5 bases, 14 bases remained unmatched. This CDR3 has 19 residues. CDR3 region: CASSLTQVYRDRGRDTQYF. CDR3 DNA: TGTGCCAGCAGCTTAACCCAAGTTTACCGGGACAGGGGGCGAGATACGCAGTATTTT. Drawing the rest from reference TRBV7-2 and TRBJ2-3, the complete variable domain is GAGVSQSPSNKVTEKGKDVELRCDPISGHTALYWYRQSLGQGLEFLIYFQGNSAPDKSGLPSDRFSAERTGGSVSTLTIQRTQQEDSAVYLCASSLTQVYRDRGRDTQYFGPGTRLTVL.

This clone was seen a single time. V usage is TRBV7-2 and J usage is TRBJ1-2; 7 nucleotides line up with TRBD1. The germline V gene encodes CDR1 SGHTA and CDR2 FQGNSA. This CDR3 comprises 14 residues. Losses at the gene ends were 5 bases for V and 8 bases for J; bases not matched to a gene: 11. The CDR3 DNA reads TGTGCCAGCAGCCCAGGGACAGACCACTCAGGCTACACCTTC. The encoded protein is CASSPGTDHSGYTF.

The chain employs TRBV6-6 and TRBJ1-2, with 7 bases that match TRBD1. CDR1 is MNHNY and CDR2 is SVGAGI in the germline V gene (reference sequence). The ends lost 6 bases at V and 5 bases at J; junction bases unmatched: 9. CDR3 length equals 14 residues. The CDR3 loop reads CASRSTGLWYGYTF. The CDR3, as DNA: TGTGCCAGCAGGTCGACAGGGCTTTGGTATGGCTACACCTTC.

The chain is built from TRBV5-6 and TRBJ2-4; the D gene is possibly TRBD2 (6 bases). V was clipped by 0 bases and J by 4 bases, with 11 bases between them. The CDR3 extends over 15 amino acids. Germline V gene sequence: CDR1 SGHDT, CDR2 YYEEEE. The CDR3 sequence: CASSLVGGEKNIQYF. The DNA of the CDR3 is TGTGCCAGCAGCTTGGTAGGAGGGGAAAAAAACATTCAGTACTTC.